A selection of T cell receptor beta chains follows, all from one sample in a study of blood T cell repertoires in COVID-19. Assay used: immunoSEQ multiplex PCR; TCRdb lists only in-frame clones, some missing. Of 250,000 to 350,000 clones in the sample, roughly 87% were seen once. The sample comprised peripheral blood. The receptors were sampled from a woman aged 50 to 60 who had recovered from COVID-19. CDR3s include the opening cysteine and the closing phenylalanine or tryptophan. D genes are given only for firm matches. For some rows the clone size is stated as once, few or many, or as a class when expanded; others skip it.

clone size: -
V gene: TRBV27
D gene: -
J gene: TRBJ2-3
CDR3 DNA: TGTGCCAGCACCCCCCGGTACACAGATACGCAGTATTTT
CDR3 protein: CASTPRYTDTQYF

clone size: -
V gene: TRBV10-3
D gene: TRBD2
J gene: TRBJ2-3
CDR3 DNA: TGTGCCATCAGTGAGGGGACTAGCGGGCGGGCAGATACGCAGTATTTT
CDR3 protein: CAISEGTSGRADTQYF

clone size: -
V gene: TRBV7-3
D gene: -
J gene: TRBJ2-3
CDR3 DNA: TGTGCCAGCAGCCGAACAGGGTATGGGGCAGATACGCAGTATTTT
CDR3 protein: CASSRTGYGADTQYF

clone size: once
V gene: TRBV3-1/TRBV3-2
D gene: TRBD1
J gene: TRBJ2-7
CDR3 DNA: TGTGCCAGCAGCCATACCAACCGGGGACAGGGAGGTAACGAGCAGTACTTC
CDR3 protein: CASSHTNRGQGGNEQYF

clone size: -
V gene: TRBV18
D gene: -
J gene: TRBJ1-2
CDR3 DNA: TGTGCCAGCTCACCACAGAGGCGGTCGGATGGCTACACCTTC
CDR3 protein: CASSPQRRSDGYTF

clone size: once
V gene: TRBV28
D gene: -
J gene: TRBJ1-1
CDR3 DNA: TGTGCCAGCAGCTCCGGACAGCTGAACACTGAAGCTTTCTTT
CDR3 protein: CASSSGQLNTEAFF

clone size: -
V gene: TRBV7-2
D gene: TRBD1
J gene: TRBJ1-1
CDR3 DNA: TGTGCCAGCAGATCAGACAGGGTACAGACTGAAGCTTTCTTT
CDR3 protein: CASRSDRVQTEAFF

clone size: -
V gene: TRBV2
D gene: -
J gene: TRBJ1-5
CDR3 DNA: TGTGCCAGCAGAGGACAGAGCAATCAGCCCCAGCATTTT
CDR3 protein: CASRGQSNQPQHF

clone size: -
V gene: TRBV4-2
D gene: TRBD2
J gene: TRBJ2-1
CDR3 DNA: TGTGCCAGCAGCCAAGGCAGCGGGAGATACAATGAGCAGTTCTTC
CDR3 protein: CASSQGSGRYNEQFF

clone size: -
V gene: TRBV6-1
D gene: -
J gene: TRBJ1-1
CDR3 DNA: TGTGCCAGCAGTGAATTGGGGGGTGGGTTCACTGAAGCTTTCTTT
CDR3 protein: CASSELGGGFTEAFF

clone size: -
V gene: TRBV19
D gene: -
J gene: TRBJ1-2
CDR3 DNA: TGTGCCAGTAGTGTCCAGCGGGCCAGGAGATACCACTATGGCTACACCTTC
CDR3 protein: CASSVQRARRYHYGYTF

clone size: -
V gene: TRBV5-1
D gene: -
J gene: TRBJ1-1
CDR3 DNA: TGCGCCAGCAGCTTAGAGGAGCCGGCCCTGGGGGGTGAAGCTTTCTTT
CDR3 protein: CASSLEEPALGGEAFF